These T cell receptor beta chains were read from a single sample in a study of CD8 T cells in Susac syndrome. One entry per CDR3 protein results from TCRdb running MiXCR on the immunoSEQ multiplex PCR reads. Of some 260,000 distinct CDR3 sequences in the sample, around 84% were seen once. Sequenced input: CD8+ T cells from PBMCs. The receptor source for this set is a human donor with multiple sclerosis. The CDR3 runs from the conserved cysteine through the conserved F or W. D genes are given only for firm matches. Expanded clones get a size class; other rows say once, few or many, or leave the size out.

TRBJ2-3,NA,TRBV28,TRBD2,CASSAAGGPDTQYF,TGTGCCAGCAGTGCAGCGGGAGGACCAGATACGCAGTATTTT
TRBJ2-2,NA,TRBV13,NA,CASSTNTGGPGELFF,TGTGCCAGCAGCACAAACACGGGGGGCCCCGGGGAGCTGTTTTTT
TRBJ2-1,NA,TRBV20-1,TRBD2,CSALSGRSPNEQFF,TGCAGTGCTCTTAGCGGGAGGTCTCCCAATGAGCAGTTCTTC
TRBJ2-7,NA,TRBV7-9,NA,CASSLVVGGEQYF,TGTGCCAGCAGCTTAGTCGTCGGGGGCGAGCAGTACTTC
TRBJ1-2,NA,TRBV7-8,NA,CASSLTNYGYTF,TGTGCCAGCAGCTTAACGAACTATGGCTACACCTTC
TRBJ2-7,few,TRBV19,NA,CASSMEVTYEQYF,TGTGCCAGTAGTATGGAGGTAACCTACGAGCAGTACTTC
TRBJ2-1,NA,TRBV6-5,NA,CASSYTGGFPSYNEQFF,TGTGCCAGCAGTTACACCGGGGGCTTCCCCTCCTACAATGAGCAGTTCTTC
TRBJ2-5,few,TRBV28,TRBD2,CASSCRLAGGETQYF,TGTGCCAGCAGTTGTCGACTAGCGGGGGGGGAGACCCAGTACTTC
TRBJ2-3,NA,TRBV4-1,NA,CASSQDRGRTDTQYF,TGCGCCAGCAGCCAAGATCGGGGCCGCACAGATACGCAGTATTTT
TRBJ2-1,NA,TRBV10-3,TRBD2,CAIRTTGTSGSGSYNEQFF,TGTGCCATCAGGACGACCGGGACTAGCGGGAGCGGGTCCTACAATGAGCAGTTCTTC
TRBJ2-5,NA,TRBV5-1,TRBD2,CASSPKASGRFWTQYF,TGCGCCAGCAGCCCAAAGGCCAGCGGGAGGTTCTGGACCCAGTACTTC
TRBJ1-2,NA,TRBV6-5,NA,CASSYQGPSAGYTF,TGTGCCAGCAGTTACCAGGGACCTTCGGCCGGCTACACCTTC
TRBJ2-1,NA,TRBV20-1,NA,CSARERGRSYNEQFF,TGCAGTGCTAGAGAACGGGGCCGCTCCTACAATGAGCAGTTCTTC
TRBJ2-7,NA,TRBV5-1,TRBD1,CASSFRQGDYEQYF,TGCGCCAGCAGCTTTCGACAGGGAGATTACGAGCAGTACTTC
TRBJ1-5,NA,TRBV18,NA,CASSPVRTQPQHF,TGTGCCAGCTCACCAGTTAGGACTCAGCCCCAGCATTTT
TRBJ1-5,NA,TRBV27,TRBD1,CASSLRQGTQPQHF,TGTGCCAGCAGTTTAAGACAGGGCACGCAGCCCCAGCATTTT
TRBJ2-7,NA,TRBV7-6,TRBD2,CASSPKGLDEQYF,TGTGCCAGCAGCCCGAAGGGACTAGACGAGCAGTACTTC
TRBJ2-2,NA,TRBV12-3/TRBV12-4,NA,CASTRGLSTGELFF,TGTGCCAGCACTCGCGGACTTAGCACCGGGGAGCTGTTTTTT
TRBJ2-1,NA,TRBV24-1,NA,CATSAHPRGGEQFF,TGTGCCACCAGTGCCCACCCCAGGGGCGGGGAGCAGTTCTTC
TRBJ2-1,NA,TRBV7-8,NA,CASSLGGTYSYNEQFF,TGTGCCAGCAGCTTAGGAGGGACTTACTCCTACAATGAGCAGTTCTTC